This T cell receptor beta chain derives from a study of blood T cell repertoires in COVID-19. Overall study: Acute and convalescent COVID-19 samples came from the United States, Italy and Spain. Nucleic acid was either cDNA or gDNA, and it came from T cells, B-cell-depleted T cells, or PBMCs.

The CDR3 covers 13 residues. The V gene's germline CDR1 is MNHEY and CDR2 SVGEGT. Trimming took 5 bases from V and 1 from J; bases not matched to a gene: 1. This clone was recorded a few times. Authors' methods: Nucleated cell counts were estimated from reference gene primer amplification. Generated by immunoSEQ multiplex PCR, the TCRdb table keeps only in-frame clones and is missing some. V and J calls plus clone size are reproduced from that table; the DNA served to infer D and trimming. The profile shows roughly 350,000 clones, approximately 81% of them singletons. The chain employs TRBV6-2 or TRBV6-3 and TRBJ1-1; 7 bases match TRBD1. The sequence was obtained from a woman aged 18 to 35 with acute or convalescent COVID-19. Source material: peripheral blood. CDR3: CASSRQGNTEAFF. The DNA for the CDR3 is TGTGCCAGCAGTCGACAGGGGAACACTGAAGCTTTCTTT.